These 15 T cell receptor beta chains were all obtained from the same sample, sequenced in a study of T cell responses to AZD1222 COVID-19 vaccine. Libraries were prepared by immunoSEQ multiplex PCR; TCRdb keeps only in-frame clonotypes and omits some of them. The sample lists about 100,000 clones; roughly 86% were seen once. The sequencing here drew on peripheral blood, taken 28 days after the second dose of the MenACWY control vaccine. These receptors were collected from an adult who received the MenACWY meningococcal vaccine as a control.

This sequence joins TRBV3-1 (or the pseudogene TRBV3-2) and TRBJ1-2, with D perhaps TRBD1 (5 bases). Germline CDR1 reads LGHDT; CDR2 reads YNNKEL (reference sequence). Trimming left V 0 bases short and J 8 bases short, with 10 bases between. The CDR3 spans 13 residues. The CDR3 region is CASSQEARGGYTF. CDR3 nucleotide sequence: TGTGCCAGCAGCCAAGAAGCAAGGGGAGGCTACACCTTC.

The chain links TRBV27 to TRBJ1-2; D uncertain. The CDR3 spans 15 residues. Trimming cost V 4 bases and J 1 base, with 13 bases left between them. Germline assignment: CDR1 MNHEY and CDR2 SMNVEV (reference sequence). CDR3 region: CASSSNRDINYGYTF. CDR3 nucleotides: TGTGCCAGCAGTTCAAACCGGGATATTAACTATGGCTACACCTTC.

In its sample, this clone was seen once. V is TRBV27 and J is TRBJ2-3; 8 bases map to TRBD1. Germline trimming cut 1 base from V and 5 bases from J; bases unmatched to any gene: 5. The V gene's germline CDR1 is MNHEY and CDR2 SMNVEV (reference sequence). The CDR3 length is 15 residues. The CDR3 region is CASSLWTGRIDTQYF. The CDR3 DNA follows: TGTGCCAGCAGTTTATGGACAGGGAGAATAGATACGCAGTATTTT.

J is TRBJ1-5 and V is TRBV7-9, with a possible D match to TRBD1 (5 bases). The CDR3 runs to 15 residues. Trimming cost V 2 bases and J 0 bases, with 8 bases left between them. Germline lookup yields CDR1 SEHNR and CDR2 FQNEAQ (reference sequence). The CDR3 spells CASSLHGASNQPQHF. The CDR3 coding sequence is TGTGCCAGCAGCTTACACGGGGCTAGCAATCAGCCCCAGCATTTT.

The J gene is TRBJ2-7, the V gene TRBV10-2; 7 nucleotides agree with TRBD2. This CDR3 comprises 14 residues. Trimming at V came to 5 bases and at J to 0 bases, leaving 4 bases not matched to a gene. The germline gives CDR1 WSHSY, CDR2 SAAADI. CDR3 region: CASSLAGDSYEQYF. CDR3 DNA sequence: TGCGCCAGCAGTCTCGCGGGGGACTCCTACGAGCAGTACTTC.

This clone was seen a handful of times. This chain joins TRBV6-2 or TRBV6-3 and TRBJ1-5; the D is unclear. The CDR3 length is 16 residues. Trimming left V 4 bases short and J 2 bases short, with 15 bases between. CDR1 MNHEY and CDR2 SVGEGT come from the germline V gene. The CDR3 here is CASSFESFTGNQPQHF. For the CDR3, the DNA is TGTGCCAGCAGTTTTGAGAGTTTTACGGGCAATCAGCCCCAGCATTTT.

The chain is built from TRBV6-5 and TRBJ2-7; no clear D gene. Germline V lookup: CDR1 MNHEY, CDR2 SVGAGI. CDR3 length equals 13 residues. Trimming cost V 6 bases and J 0 bases, with 9 bases left between them. For the CDR3, the DNA is TGTGCCAGCAGGCGGACGGTCTCCTACGAGCAGTACTTC. Protein: CASRRTVSYEQYF.

This clone was seen a handful of times. The V call is TRBV10-3, the J call TRBJ1-5; D not certain. The V end lost 0 bases, the J end lost 7 bases, and 4 bases lay between the germline ends. The CDR3 consists of 12 residues. Looked up from germline, CDR1 is ENHRY and CDR2 is SYGVKD. The CDR3 DNA reads as TGTGCCATCAGTGAGTCAATGCAGCCCCAGCATTTT. Translating gives CAISESMQPQHF.

The chain employs TRBV23-1 and TRBJ1-1, with D unresolved. TRBV23-1 is placed among ORFs of uncertain function. Trimming removed 1 base from V and 1 base from J, with 7 bases in between. The CDR3 is made up of 14 amino acids. The CDR3 loop reads CASSQLRSNTEAFF. The CDR3 DNA reads as TGCGCCAGCAGTCAATTGCGGTCGAACACTGAAGCTTTCTTT.

The chain links TRBV3-1 (or the pseudogene TRBV3-2) to TRBJ1-2, with D possibly TRBD1 on 6 matching bases. With 3 bases removed from V and 5 bases from J, the gap between germline ends came to 13 bases. The germline gives CDR1 LGHDT, CDR2 YNNKEL (reference sequence). This CDR3 is 14 amino acids long. CDR3 bases: TGTGCCAGCAGCCACAGTGGAGGGGGGTATGGCTACACCTTC. Translated: CASSHSGGGYGYTF.

The chain carries TRBV7-2 and TRBJ1-1; 9 positions match TRBD1. The CDR3 consists of 15 residues. The V and J ends lost 6 bases and 0 bases, in that order; junction bases with no gene match: 5. The germline V gene has CDR1 SGHTA and CDR2 FQGNSA. CDR3 residues: CASSSWTGVNTEAFF. The CDR3 nucleotides read TGTGCCAGCAGTTCCTGGACAGGGGTGAACACTGAAGCTTTCTTT.

The chain combines TRBV29-1 with TRBJ2-7; possibly TRBD1 or TRBD2 for D (6 bases each). CDR1 SQVTM and CDR2 ANQGSEA come from the germline V gene. There are 13 residues in the CDR3. V lost 4 bases and J 0 bases, leaving 10 bases between the germline ends. The CDR3 is CSVGEGGSYEQYF. CDR3 bases: TGCAGCGTTGGTGAGGGGGGCTCCTACGAGCAGTACTTC.

The rearrangement links TRBV10-3 to TRBJ1-3, with D hard to call. Germline V gene lookup returns CDR1 ENHRY and CDR2 SYGVKD. Trimming left V 3 bases short and J 0 bases short, with 6 bases between. The CDR3 is made up of 14 amino acids. The DNA of the CDR3 is TGTGCCATCAGTGACTTGAACTCTGGAAACACCATATATTTT. Encoded protein: CAISDLNSGNTIYF.

The chain employs TRBV7-8 and TRBJ2-2; 7 nucleotides agree with TRBD1. The CDR3 runs 16 residues. Per the germline V gene, CDR1 is SGHVS and CDR2 is FQNEAQ. V lost 4 bases to trimming and J lost 3 bases; unmatched junction nucleotides: 8. The CDR3 coding sequence is TGTGCCAGCAGCTCACCGACAGGGCCTTACACCGGGGAGCTGTTTTTT. Protein product: CASSSPTGPYTGELFF.

V gene TRBV4-2 combines with J gene TRBJ2-3, with 9 positions matching TRBD2. CDR1 is LGHNA and CDR2 is YNFKEQ in the germline V gene. The CDR3 loop spans 18 amino acids. The V segment lost 0 bases and the J segment 3 bases; nucleotides outside the gene matches: 10. CDR3 in amino acids: CASSQDLRRGGGTDTQYF. CDR3 DNA sequence: TGTGCCAGCAGCCAAGATTTAAGGCGGGGGGGCGGGACAGATACGCAGTATTTT.